This paragraph covers one T cell receptor (beta chain) sequence. No antigen is known for it. The protocol was immunoSEQ multiplex PCR, while the TCRdb copy is restricted to in-frame clones and leaves out a portion. The table lists hundreds of thousands of clones, 90% to 97% of them singletons. CD45RO-negative, CCR7-positively selected cells formed the naive CD8 fraction, excluding terminally differentiated effector memory CD45RA+ cells. This record comes from a study of shared clonotypes between healthy human individuals. Study conclusions and caveats: Few donors limited the genetic and exposure-history diversity represented. Clonotypes that were shared across a handful of donors made up around 5% of naive CD4 clonotypes.

Germline CDR1 is ENHRY and CDR2 is SYGVKD. The CDR3 runs to 14 residues. The ends lost 6 bases at V and 8 bases at J; junction bases unmatched: 9. This TCR was sampled from a woman under 40 in good health. The chain recombines TRBV10-3 with TRBJ2-1; 8 bases are a match to TRBD2. Sequencing was carried out using naive CD8+ T cells sorted from blood. CDR3 DNA sequence: TGTGCCATCAGCCAGCGGGAGATTAAGGATGAGCAGTTCTTC. It specifies CAISQREIKDEQFF.